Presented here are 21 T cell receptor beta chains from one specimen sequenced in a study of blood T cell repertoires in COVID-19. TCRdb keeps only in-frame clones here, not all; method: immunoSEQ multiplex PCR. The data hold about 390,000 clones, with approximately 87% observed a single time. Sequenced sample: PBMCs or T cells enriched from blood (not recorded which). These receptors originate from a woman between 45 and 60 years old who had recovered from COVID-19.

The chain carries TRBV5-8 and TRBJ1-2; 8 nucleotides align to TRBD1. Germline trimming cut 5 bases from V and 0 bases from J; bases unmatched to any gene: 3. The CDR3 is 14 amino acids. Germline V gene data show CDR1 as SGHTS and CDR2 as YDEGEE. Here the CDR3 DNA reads TGTGCCAGCAGTTGGGACAGGACTAACTATGGCTACACCTTC. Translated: CASSWDRTNYGYTF.

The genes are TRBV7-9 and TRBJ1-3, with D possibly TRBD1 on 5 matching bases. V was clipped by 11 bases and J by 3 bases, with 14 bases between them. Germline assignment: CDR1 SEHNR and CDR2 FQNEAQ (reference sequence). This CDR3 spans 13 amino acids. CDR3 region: CAFPPRGGNTIYF. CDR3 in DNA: TGTGCCTTTCCCCCTAGGGGTGGAAACACCATATATTTT. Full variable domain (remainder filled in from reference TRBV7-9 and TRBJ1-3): DTGVSQNPRHKITKRGQNVTFRCDPISEHNRLYWYRQTLGQGPEFLTYFQNEAQLEKSRLLSDRFSAERPKGSFSTLEIQRTEQGDSAMYLCAFPPRGGNTIYFGEGSWLTVV.

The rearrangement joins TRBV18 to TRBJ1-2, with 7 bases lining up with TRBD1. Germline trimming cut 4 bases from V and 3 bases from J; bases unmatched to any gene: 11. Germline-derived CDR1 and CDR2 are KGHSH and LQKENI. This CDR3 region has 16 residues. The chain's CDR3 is CASSQLTRDSYYGYTF. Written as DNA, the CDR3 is TGTGCCAGCTCACAATTGACTCGGGACAGCTACTATGGCTACACCTTC.

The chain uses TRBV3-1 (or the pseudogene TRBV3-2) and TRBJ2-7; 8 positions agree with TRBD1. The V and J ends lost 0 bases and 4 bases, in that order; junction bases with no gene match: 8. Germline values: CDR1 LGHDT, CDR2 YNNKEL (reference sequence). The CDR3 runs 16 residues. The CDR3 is CASSQDGDRLMYEQYF. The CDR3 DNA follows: TGTGCCAGCAGCCAAGACGGGGACAGGTTGATGTACGAGCAGTACTTC.

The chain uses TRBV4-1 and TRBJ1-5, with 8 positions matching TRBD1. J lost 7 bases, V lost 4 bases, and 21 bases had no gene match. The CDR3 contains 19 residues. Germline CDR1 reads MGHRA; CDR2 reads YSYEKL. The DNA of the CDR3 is TGCGCCAGCAGCCGGTCCACCGATCTCAGGGGGCGCTCTGGCCAGCCCCAGCATTTT. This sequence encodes CASSRSTDLRGRSGQPQHF.

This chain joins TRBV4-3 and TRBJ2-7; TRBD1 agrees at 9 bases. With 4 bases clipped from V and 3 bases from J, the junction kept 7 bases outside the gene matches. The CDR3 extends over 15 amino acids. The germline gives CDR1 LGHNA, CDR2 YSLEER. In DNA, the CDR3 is TGCGCCAGCAGCCTAACCGGGACAGGGCTCTACGAGCAGTACTTC. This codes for CASSLTGTGLYEQYF.

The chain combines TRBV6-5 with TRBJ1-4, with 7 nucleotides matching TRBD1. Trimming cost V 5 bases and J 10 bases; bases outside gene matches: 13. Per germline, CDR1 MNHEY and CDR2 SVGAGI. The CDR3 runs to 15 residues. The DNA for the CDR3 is TGTGCCAGCAGTAACAAACAGGGGTTGTTTGGAAAACTGTTTTTT. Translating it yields CASSNKQGLFGKLFF.

The CDR3 here is CASSQERRRGADYTF. The CDR3 DNA sequence: TGCGCCAGCAGCCAAGAAAGGCGGCGGGGGGCGGACTACACCTTC. The chain uses TRBV4-3 and TRBJ1-2; TRBD1 is a possible D gene (6 bases). The V gene's germline CDR1 is LGHNA and CDR2 YSLEER. This CDR3 is built from 15 residues. V shed 0 bases and J shed 10 bases, with 18 bases lying between them.

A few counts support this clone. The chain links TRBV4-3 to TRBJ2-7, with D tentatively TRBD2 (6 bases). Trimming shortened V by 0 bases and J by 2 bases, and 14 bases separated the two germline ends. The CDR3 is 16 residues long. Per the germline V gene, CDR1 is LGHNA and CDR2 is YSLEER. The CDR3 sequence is CASSQDRAGQAYEQYF. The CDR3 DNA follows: TGCGCCAGCAGCCAAGATCGGGCGGGGCAGGCCTACGAGCAGTACTTC.

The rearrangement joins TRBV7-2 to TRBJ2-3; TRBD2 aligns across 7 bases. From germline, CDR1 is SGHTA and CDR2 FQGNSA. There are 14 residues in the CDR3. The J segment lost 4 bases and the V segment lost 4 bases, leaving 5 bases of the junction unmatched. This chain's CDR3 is CASSYGLVSDTQYF. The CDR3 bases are TGTGCCAGCAGCTACGGACTAGTCTCAGATACGCAGTATTTT. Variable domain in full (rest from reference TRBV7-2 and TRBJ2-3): GAGVSQSPSNKVTEKGKDVELRCDPISGHTALYWYRQSLGQGLEFLIYFQGNSAPDKSGLPSDRFSAERTGGSVSTLTIQRTQQEDSAVYLCASSYGLVSDTQYFGPGTRLTVL.

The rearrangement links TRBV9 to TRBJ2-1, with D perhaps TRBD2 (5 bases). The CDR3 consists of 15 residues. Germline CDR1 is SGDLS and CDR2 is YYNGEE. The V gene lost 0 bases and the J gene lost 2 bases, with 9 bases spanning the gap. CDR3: CASSVGGSTYNEQFF. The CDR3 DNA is TGTGCCAGCAGCGTAGGCGGGTCCACCTACAATGAGCAGTTCTTC.

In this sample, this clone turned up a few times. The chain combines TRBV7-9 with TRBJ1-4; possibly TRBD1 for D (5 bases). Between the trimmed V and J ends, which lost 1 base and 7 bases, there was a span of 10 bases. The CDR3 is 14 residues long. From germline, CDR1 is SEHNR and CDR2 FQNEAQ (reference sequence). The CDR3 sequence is CASSLDLGGEKLFF. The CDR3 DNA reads TGTGCCAGCAGCTTAGACTTGGGGGGTGAAAAACTGTTTTTT.

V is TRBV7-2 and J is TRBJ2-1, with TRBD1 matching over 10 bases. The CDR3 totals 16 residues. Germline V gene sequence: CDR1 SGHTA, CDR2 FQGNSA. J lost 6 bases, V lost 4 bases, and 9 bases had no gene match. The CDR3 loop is CASSSAGTGVGNEQFF. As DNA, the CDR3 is TGTGCCAGCAGCTCCGCCGGGACAGGGGTCGGCAATGAGCAGTTCTTC. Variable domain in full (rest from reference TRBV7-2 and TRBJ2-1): GAGVSQSPSNKVTEKGKDVELRCDPISGHTALYWYRQSLGQGLEFLIYFQGNSAPDKSGLPSDRFSAERTGGSVSTLTIQRTQQEDSAVYLCASSSAGTGVGNEQFFGPGTRLTVL.

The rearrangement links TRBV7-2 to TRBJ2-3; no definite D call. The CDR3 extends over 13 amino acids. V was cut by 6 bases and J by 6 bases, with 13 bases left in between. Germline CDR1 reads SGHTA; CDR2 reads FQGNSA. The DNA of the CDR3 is TGTGCCAGCAGTAAACTTTATCTGGATACGCAGTATTTT. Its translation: CASSKLYLDTQYF.

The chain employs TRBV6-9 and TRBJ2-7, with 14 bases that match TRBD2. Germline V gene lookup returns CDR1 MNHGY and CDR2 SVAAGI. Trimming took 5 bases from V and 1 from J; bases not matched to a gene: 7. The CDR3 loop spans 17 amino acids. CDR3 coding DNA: TGTGCCAGCAGTCGGGGACTAGCGGGGGTACATTCCTACGAGCAGTACTTC. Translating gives CASSRGLAGVHSYEQYF.

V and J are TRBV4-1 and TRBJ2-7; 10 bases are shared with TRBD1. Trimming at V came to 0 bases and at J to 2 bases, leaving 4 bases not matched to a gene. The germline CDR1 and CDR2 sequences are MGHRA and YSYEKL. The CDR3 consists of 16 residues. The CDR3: CASSQEGQGTAYEQYF. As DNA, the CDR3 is TGCGCCAGCAGCCAAGAGGGACAGGGGACGGCCTACGAGCAGTACTTC.

CDR3 region: CAISDPGHGTEAFF. CDR3 sequence (DNA): TGTGCCATCAGTGACCCGGGACATGGGACTGAAGCTTTCTTT. The chain recombines TRBV10-3 with TRBJ1-1; TRBD1 is a possible D gene (6 bases). The germline V gene encodes CDR1 ENHRY and CDR2 SYGVKD. The CDR3 totals 14 residues. V lost 3 bases and J 5 bases, leaving 13 bases between the germline ends.

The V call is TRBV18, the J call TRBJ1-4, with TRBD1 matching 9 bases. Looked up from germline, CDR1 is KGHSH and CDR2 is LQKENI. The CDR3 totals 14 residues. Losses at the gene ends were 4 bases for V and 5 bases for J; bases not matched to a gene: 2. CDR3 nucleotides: TGTGCCAGCTCACTCGGGACAGGGAATGAAAAACTGTTTTTT. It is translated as CASSLGTGNEKLFF.

The chain's CDR3 is CASRDQGGYTF. In DNA, the CDR3 is TGTGCCAGCAGGGATCAGGGTGGCTACACCTTC. This sequence joins TRBV12-3 or TRBV12-4 and TRBJ1-2; D is perhaps TRBD1 (5 bases). CDR3 length: 11 amino acids. V was trimmed by 6 bases and J by 7 bases, leaving 9 bases between them.

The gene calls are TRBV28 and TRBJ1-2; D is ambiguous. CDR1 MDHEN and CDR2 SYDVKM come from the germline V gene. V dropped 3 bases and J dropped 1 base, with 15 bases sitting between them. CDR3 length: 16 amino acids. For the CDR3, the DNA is TGTGCCAGCAGTTTGGCCCTCACCGAAAGTAACTATGGCTACACCTTC. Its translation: CASSLALTESNYGYTF.

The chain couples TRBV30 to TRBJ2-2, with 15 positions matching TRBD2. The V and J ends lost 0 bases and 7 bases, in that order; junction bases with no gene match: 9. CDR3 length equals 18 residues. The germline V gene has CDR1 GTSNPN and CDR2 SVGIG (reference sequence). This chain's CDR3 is CAWSVPGLAGGLNGELFF. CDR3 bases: TGTGCCTGGAGTGTACCTGGACTAGCGGGGGGGCTCAACGGGGAGCTGTTTTTT.